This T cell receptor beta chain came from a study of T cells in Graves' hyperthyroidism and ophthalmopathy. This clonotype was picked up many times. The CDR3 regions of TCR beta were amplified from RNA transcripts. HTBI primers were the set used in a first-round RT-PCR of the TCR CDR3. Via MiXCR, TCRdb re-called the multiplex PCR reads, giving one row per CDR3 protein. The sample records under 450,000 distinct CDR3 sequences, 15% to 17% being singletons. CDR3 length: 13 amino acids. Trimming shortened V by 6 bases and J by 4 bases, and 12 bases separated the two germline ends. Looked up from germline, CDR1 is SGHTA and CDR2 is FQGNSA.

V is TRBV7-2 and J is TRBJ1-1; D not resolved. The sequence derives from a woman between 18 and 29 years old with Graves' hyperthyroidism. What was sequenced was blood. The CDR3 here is CASSSGRATEAFF. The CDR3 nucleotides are TGTGCCAGCAGTAGTGGCCGCGCCACTGAAGCTTTCTTT.